The rows below give T cell receptor beta chains drawn from one sample of a study of CD8 T cells in Susac syndrome. A single record per CDR3 protein comes from TCRdb applying MiXCR to the immunoSEQ multiplex PCR reads. Of some 150,000 distinct CDR3 sequences detected, approximately 93% appear once; the ten largest clones hold over 0.25%. Specimen: CD8+ T cells from PBMCs. Receptors were obtained from a human donor in good health. The CDR3 runs from the conserved cysteine through the conserved F or W. The D gene is left open where the match is weak. Clone size is not always given. Where it is, it says once, few, many or a class for expanded clones.

V: TRBV6-5; D: TRBD1; size: .; J: TRBJ2-7; CDR3: CASRTRDRDYEQYF; DNA: TGTGCCAGCAGGACCCGGGACAGGGACTACGAGCAGTACTTC
V: TRBV29-1; D: .; size: few; J: TRBJ2-5; CDR3: CSVGEETQYF; DNA: TGCAGCGTTGGGGAAGAGACCCAGTACTTC
V: TRBV12-3/TRBV12-4; D: .; size: .; J: TRBJ2-7; CDR3: CASSLGRAHEQYF; DNA: TGTGCCAGCAGTTTGGGGCGCGCCCACGAGCAGTACTTC
V: TRBV5-1; D: TRBD2; size: .; J: TRBJ2-5; CDR3: CASSGGGYSQETQYF; DNA: TGCGCCAGCAGCGGCGGGGGATATTCCCAAGAGACCCAGTACTTC
V: TRBV30; D: .; size: few; J: TRBJ2-7; CDR3: CAWSVGTYEQYF; DNA: TGTGCCTGGAGTGTCGGCACCTACGAGCAGTACTTC
V: TRBV12-3/TRBV12-4; D: .; size: once; J: TRBJ2-1; CDR3: CASSLAPLALNEQFF; DNA: TGTGCCAGCAGTTTAGCGCCGCTAGCTCTCAATGAGCAGTTCTTC
V: TRBV24-1; D: TRBD1; size: .; J: TRBJ2-7; CDR3: CATSGDRAYEQYF; DNA: TGTGCCACCAGTGGTGACAGGGCCTACGAGCAGTACTTC
V: TRBV27; D: .; size: .; J: TRBJ2-7; CDR3: CASSSPGQAYEQYF; DNA: TGTGCCAGCAGTTCTCCGGGACAAGCCTACGAGCAGTACTTC
V: TRBV29-1; D: TRBD2; size: .; J: TRBJ2-2; CDR3: CSVPRGSGSPGELFF; DNA: TGCAGCGTCCCCCGGGGTAGCGGGAGTCCCGGGGAGCTGTTTTTT
V: TRBV28; D: .; size: once; J: TRBJ2-4; CDR3: CASSSGLSVIQYF; DNA: TGTGCCAGCAGTTCCGGTCTTTCCGTCATTCAGTACTTC
V: TRBV29-1; D: TRBD1; size: once; J: TRBJ2-1; CDR3: CSVVRGSYNEQFF; DNA: TGCAGCGTTGTCAGGGGGTCCTACAATGAGCAGTTCTTC
V: TRBV7-6; D: TRBD2; size: .; J: TRBJ2-1; CDR3: CASSSLAGGHSPFF; DNA: TGTGCCAGCAGCTCACTAGCGGGAGGCCATTCTCCGTTCTTC
V: TRBV6-2/TRBV6-3; D: .; size: .; J: TRBJ2-2; CDR3: CASRIWESGELFF; DNA: TGTGCCAGCAGAATATGGGAATCCGGGGAGCTGTTTTTT
V: TRBV29-1; D: .; size: .; J: TRBJ2-2; CDR3: CSVDNTGELFF; DNA: TGCAGCGTTGACAACACCGGGGAGCTGTTTTTT
V: TRBV5-1; D: TRBD1; size: .; J: TRBJ1-1; CDR3: CASSLVGQGRDEAFF; DNA: TGCGCCAGCAGCTTGGTGGGACAGGGGAGGGATGAAGCTTTCTTT
V: TRBV6-5; D: .; size: .; J: TRBJ2-7; CDR3: CASAGASGSYEQYF; DNA: TGTGCCAGCGCAGGCGCGAGTGGGTCCTACGAGCAGTACTTC
V: TRBV4-3; D: TRBD2; size: once; J: TRBJ2-1; CDR3: CASSQESGRVHNEQFF; DNA: TGCGCCAGCAGCCAAGAAAGCGGGAGGGTTCACAATGAGCAGTTCTTC
V: TRBV7-9; D: .; size: .; J: TRBJ2-1; CDR3: CASSRGRAYNEQFF; DNA: TGTGCCAGCTCGAGGGGGAGGGCCTACAATGAGCAGTTCTTC
V: TRBV13; D: .; size: .; J: TRBJ1-2; CDR3: CASSSRTPNNYGYTF; DNA: TGTGCCAGCAGCTCACGGACCCCGAACAACTATGGCTACACCTTC
V: TRBV4-1; D: .; size: .; J: TRBJ2-1; CDR3: CASSQAGGNNEQFF; DNA: TGCGCCAGCAGCCAAGCAGGCGGGAACAATGAGCAGTTCTTC
V: TRBV4-2; D: TRBD2; size: .; J: TRBJ2-1; CDR3: CASSPGRALSNEQFF; DNA: TGTGCCAGCAGCCCCGGGAGGGCCTTGTCGAATGAGCAGTTCTTC
V: TRBV13; D: .; size: .; J: TRBJ2-1; CDR3: CASSSQGTGLMFEQFF; DNA: TGTGCCAGCAGCTCGCAGGGTACTGGGTTGATGTTTGAGCAGTTCTTC
V: TRBV7-8; D: TRBD2; size: .; J: TRBJ2-1; CDR3: CASSLGGGVPYNEQFF; DNA: TGTGCCAGCAGCTTAGGGGGAGGGGTGCCCTACAATGAGCAGTTCTTC
V: TRBV30; D: TRBD1; size: .; J: TRBJ1-1; CDR3: CAWSVLGGETEAFF; DNA: TGTGCCTGGAGTGTACTAGGGGGCGAGACTGAAGCTTTCTTT
V: TRBV27; D: TRBD2; size: .; J: TRBJ2-7; CDR3: CASSRGLAYEQYF; DNA: TGTGCCAGCAGTCGAGGACTAGCCTACGAGCAGTACTTC
V: TRBV3-1; D: .; size: .; J: TRBJ2-7; CDR3: CASSRRSSSLEQYF; DNA: TGTGCCAGCAGCCGGCGGTCTAGCAGTCTCGAGCAGTACTTC
V: TRBV9; D: TRBD2; size: .; J: TRBJ2-1; CDR3: CASSARGSGSYNEQFF; DNA: TGTGCCAGCAGCGCCCGGGGTAGCGGGAGTTACAATGAGCAGTTCTTC
V: TRBV30; D: TRBD1; size: .; J: TRBJ1-1; CDR3: CAWSLGTGINTEAFF; DNA: TGTGCCTGGAGTCTCGGGACAGGGATTAACACTGAAGCTTTCTTT
V: TRBV30; D: .; size: once; J: TRBJ1-1; CDR3: CAWSSSPHTEAFF; DNA: TGTGCCTGGAGTAGCAGTCCACACACTGAAGCTTTCTTT
V: TRBV15; D: TRBD2; size: .; J: TRBJ2-5; CDR3: CATSRRRLAEETQYF; DNA: TGTGCCACCAGCAGACGACGACTAGCGGAAGAGACCCAGTACTTC
V: TRBV2; D: TRBD1; size: .; J: TRBJ2-6; CDR3: CASGGTGGANVLTF; DNA: TGTGCCAGCGGGGGGACAGGCGGGGCCAACGTCCTGACTTTC
V: TRBV3-1; D: TRBD2; size: once; J: TRBJ2-5; CDR3: CASSPPGGAGDQETQYF; DNA: TGTGCCAGCAGCCCCCCGGGGGGAGCGGGAGACCAAGAGACCCAGTACTTC
V: TRBV23-1; D: .; size: .; J: TRBJ2-4; CDR3: CASSQPHPGRYIQYF; DNA: TGCGCCAGCAGTCAACCCCACCCAGGAAGGTACATTCAGTACTTC
V: TRBV29-1; D: .; size: .; J: TRBJ2-3; CDR3: CSACTGSLADTQYF; DNA: TGCAGCGCCTGTACAGGGTCCCTAGCAGATACGCAGTATTTT
V: TRBV7-9; D: .; size: .; J: TRBJ2-6; CDR3: CASSSVTDPGANVLTF; DNA: TGTGCCAGCAGCTCGGTGACAGACCCTGGGGCCAACGTCCTGACTTTC
V: TRBV20-1; D: .; size: .; J: TRBJ1-2; CDR3: CSARADRLFYVGYTF; DNA: TGCAGTGCTAGAGCGGACAGACTCTTCTATGTGGGCTACACCTTC
V: TRBV2; D: .; size: .; J: TRBJ2-1; CDR3: CASSQDSSSDEQFF; DNA: TGTGCCAGCTCCCAGGACAGTTCCTCGGATGAGCAGTTCTTC
V: TRBV27; D: .; size: .; J: TRBJ2-3; CDR3: CASSLTLLGDTQYF; DNA: TGTGCCAGCAGCCTAACACTCCTAGGAGATACGCAGTATTTT
V: TRBV20-1; D: .; size: .; J: TRBJ1-2; CDR3: CSRKDSPYGYTF; DNA: TGCAGTAGAAAAGACAGCCCTTATGGCTACACCTTC
V: TRBV7-9; D: .; size: .; J: TRBJ1-1; CDR3: CASSSGHEAFF; DNA: TGTGCCAGCAGCTCGGGACACGAAGCTTTCTTT
V: TRBV20-1; D: .; size: .; J: TRBJ2-7; CDR3: CSAETRYTYEQYF; DNA: TGCAGTGCTGAGACTCGATACACCTACGAGCAGTACTTC
V: TRBV7-2; D: .; size: .; J: TRBJ2-4; CDR3: CASSLGVAKNIQYF; DNA: TGTGCCAGCAGCTTAGGAGTAGCCAAAAACATTCAGTACTTC
V: TRBV7-9; D: .; size: .; J: TRBJ2-5; CDR3: CASSSRETQYF; DNA: TGTGCCAGCAGCTCCCGTGAGACCCAGTACTTC
V: TRBV28; D: TRBD1; size: .; J: TRBJ1-5; CDR3: CASVGGPNQPQHF; DNA: TGTGCCAGCGTAGGGGGCCCAAATCAGCCCCAGCATTTT
V: TRBV30; D: .; size: .; J: TRBJ1-2; CDR3: CAWDHGTPDGYTF; DNA: TGTGCCTGGGACCACGGGACTCCCGACGGCTACACCTTC
V: TRBV19; D: TRBD1; size: .; J: TRBJ2-7; CDR3: CASNKPGQGGEQYF; DNA: TGTGCCAGTAACAAACCGGGACAGGGTGGCGAGCAGTACTTC
V: TRBV6-5; D: TRBD1; size: .; J: TRBJ2-5; CDR3: CASGTGAETQYF; DNA: TGTGCCAGCGGGACAGGGGCTGAGACCCAGTACTTC
V: TRBV15; D: .; size: .; J: TRBJ1-1; CDR3: CATRGLLNTEAFF; DNA: TGTGCCACCAGGGGTCTTTTGAACACTGAAGCTTTCTTT
V: TRBV12-5; D: .; size: .; J: TRBJ2-5; CDR3: CASGSTAEIHETQYF; DNA: TGTGCTAGTGGATCCACAGCGGAGATACATGAGACCCAGTACTTC
V: TRBV7-6; D: .; size: once; J: TRBJ2-2; CDR3: CASTSVHLNTGELFF; DNA: TGTGCCAGCACCTCGGTGCATCTTAACACCGGGGAGCTGTTTTTT
V: TRBV29-1; D: TRBD1; size: .; J: TRBJ2-7; CDR3: CSVGGTGTIYEQYF; DNA: TGCAGCGTTGGCGGGACAGGGACCATCTACGAGCAGTACTTC
V: TRBV27; D: TRBD1; size: .; J: TRBJ2-2; CDR3: CASSTGGIGELFF; DNA: TGTGCCAGTTCCACAGGGGGAATAGGGGAGCTGTTTTTT
V: TRBV12-3/TRBV12-4; D: .; size: .; J: TRBJ1-2; CDR3: CASSSRTTYGYTF; DNA: TGTGCCAGCAGTTCCCGGACCACCTATGGCTACACCTTC
V: TRBV12-3/TRBV12-4; D: TRBD1; size: .; J: TRBJ2-5; CDR3: CASSPPTGEETQYF; DNA: TGTGCCAGCAGTCCCCCGACAGGGGAAGAGACCCAGTACTTC
V: TRBV7-9; D: .; size: .; J: TRBJ2-1; CDR3: CASSLNSLVEQFF; DNA: TGTGCCAGCAGCTTAAATTCCTTAGTTGAGCAGTTCTTC